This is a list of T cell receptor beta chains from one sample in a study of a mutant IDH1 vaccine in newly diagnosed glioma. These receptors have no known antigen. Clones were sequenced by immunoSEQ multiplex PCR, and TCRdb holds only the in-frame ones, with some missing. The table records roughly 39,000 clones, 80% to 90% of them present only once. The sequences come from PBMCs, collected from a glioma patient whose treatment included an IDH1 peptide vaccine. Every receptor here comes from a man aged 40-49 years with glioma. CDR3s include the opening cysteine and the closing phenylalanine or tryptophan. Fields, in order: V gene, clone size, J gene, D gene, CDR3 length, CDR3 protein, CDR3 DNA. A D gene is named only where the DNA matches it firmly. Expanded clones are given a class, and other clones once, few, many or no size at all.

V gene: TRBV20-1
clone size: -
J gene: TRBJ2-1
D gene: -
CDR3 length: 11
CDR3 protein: CSAGGGLEQFF
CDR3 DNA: TGCAGTGCTGGAGGGGGCCTTGAGCAGTTCTTC

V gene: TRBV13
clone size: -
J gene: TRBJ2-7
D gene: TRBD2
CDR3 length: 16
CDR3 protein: CASSRGTSGRFGEQYF
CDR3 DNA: TGTGCCAGCAGCCGCGGGACTAGCGGGAGATTTGGCGAGCAGTACTTC

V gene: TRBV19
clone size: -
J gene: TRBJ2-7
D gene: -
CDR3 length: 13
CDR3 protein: CASSISIPYEQYF
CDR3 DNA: TGTGCCAGTAGTATATCCATCCCCTACGAGCAGTACTTC

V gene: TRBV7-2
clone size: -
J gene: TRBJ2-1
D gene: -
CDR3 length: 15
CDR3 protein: CASSLRRGGKYEQFF
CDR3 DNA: TGTGCCAGCAGCTTACGCAGGGGGGGGAAATATGAGCAGTTCTTC

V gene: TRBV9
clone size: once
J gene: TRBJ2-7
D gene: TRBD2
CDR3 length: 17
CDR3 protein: CASSPPAAGGFAYEQYF
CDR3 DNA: TGTGCCAGCAGCCCCCCGGCGGCGGGAGGGTTTGCCTACGAGCAGTACTTC

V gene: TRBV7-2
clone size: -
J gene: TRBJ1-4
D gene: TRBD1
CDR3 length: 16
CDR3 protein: CASSLDKDRINEKLFF
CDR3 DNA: TGTGCCAGCAGCTTAGACAAGGACAGGATTAATGAAAAACTGTTTTTT

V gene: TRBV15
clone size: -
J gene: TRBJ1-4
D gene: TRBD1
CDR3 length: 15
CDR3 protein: CATSSGQGSNEKLFF
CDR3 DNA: TGTGCCACCAGCAGTGGACAGGGTTCTAATGAAAAACTGTTTTTT

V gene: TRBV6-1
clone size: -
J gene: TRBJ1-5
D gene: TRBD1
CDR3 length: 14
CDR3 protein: CASRAGDRVQPQHF
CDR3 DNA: TGTGCCAGCAGAGCAGGGGACAGGGTTCAGCCCCAGCATTTT

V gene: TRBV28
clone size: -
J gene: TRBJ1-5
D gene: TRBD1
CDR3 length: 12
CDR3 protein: CATTGVNQPQHF
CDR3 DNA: TGTGCCACCACAGGGGTCAATCAGCCCCAGCATTTT

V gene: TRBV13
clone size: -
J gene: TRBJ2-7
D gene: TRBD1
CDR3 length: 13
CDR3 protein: CASSPQGAAEQYF
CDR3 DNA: TGTGCCAGCAGCCCACAGGGGGCAGCTGAGCAGTACTTC

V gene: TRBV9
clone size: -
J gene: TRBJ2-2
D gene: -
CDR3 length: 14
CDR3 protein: CASSTQGGTGELFF
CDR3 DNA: TGTGCCAGCAGCACCCAGGGAGGCACCGGGGAGCTGTTTTTT

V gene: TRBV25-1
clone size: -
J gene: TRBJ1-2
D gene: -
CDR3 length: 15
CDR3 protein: CASSPTGPLLYGYTF
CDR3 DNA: TGTGCCAGCAGTCCGACTGGGCCACTACTCTATGGCTACACCTTC

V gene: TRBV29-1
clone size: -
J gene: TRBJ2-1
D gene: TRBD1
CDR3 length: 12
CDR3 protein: CSVRQGGIEQFF
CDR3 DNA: TGCAGCGTCCGACAGGGGGGGATTGAGCAGTTCTTC

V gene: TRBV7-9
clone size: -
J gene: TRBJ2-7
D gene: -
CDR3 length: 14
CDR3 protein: CASSMAGYSYEQYF
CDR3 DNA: TGTGCCAGCAGTATGGCAGGGTACTCCTACGAGCAGTACTTC

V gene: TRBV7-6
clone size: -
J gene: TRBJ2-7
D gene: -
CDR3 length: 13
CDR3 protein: CASSLGSIYEQYF
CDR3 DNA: TGTGCCAGCAGCTTAGGCAGCATCTACGAGCAGTACTTC

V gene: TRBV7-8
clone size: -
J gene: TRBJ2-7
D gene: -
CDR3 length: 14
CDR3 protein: CASSLGQESGEQYF
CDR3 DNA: TGTGCCAGCAGCTTAGGACAGGAATCGGGCGAGCAGTACTTC

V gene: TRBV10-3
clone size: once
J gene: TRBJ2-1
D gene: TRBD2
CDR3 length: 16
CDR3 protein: CAISVSKAGNYNEQFF
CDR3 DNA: TGTGCCATCAGTGTAAGTAAAGCGGGGAATTACAATGAGCAGTTCTTC

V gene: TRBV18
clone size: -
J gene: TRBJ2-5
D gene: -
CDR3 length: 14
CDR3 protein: CASSPPNEKETQYF
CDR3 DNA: TGTGCCAGCTCACCACCTAATGAGAAAGAGACCCAGTACTTC

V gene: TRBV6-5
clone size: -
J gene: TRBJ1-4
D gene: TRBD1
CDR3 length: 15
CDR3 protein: CASSYQPGTVEKLFF
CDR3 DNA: TGTGCCAGCAGTTACCAGCCCGGGACAGTTGAAAAACTGTTTTTT

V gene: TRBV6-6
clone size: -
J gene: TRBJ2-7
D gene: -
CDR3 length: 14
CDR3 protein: CASSYETLAYEQYF
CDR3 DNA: TGTGCCAGCAGTTACGAGACTCTAGCCTACGAGCAGTACTTC

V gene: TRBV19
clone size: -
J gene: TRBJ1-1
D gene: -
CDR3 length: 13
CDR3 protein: CASSRLQNTEAFF
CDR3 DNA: TGTGCCAGTAGTAGGCTGCAGAACACTGAAGCTTTCTTT

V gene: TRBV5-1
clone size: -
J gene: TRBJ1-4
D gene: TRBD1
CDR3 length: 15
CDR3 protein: CASSVADRENEKLFF
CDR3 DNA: TGCGCCAGCAGCGTGGCGGACAGGGAAAATGAAAAACTGTTTTTT

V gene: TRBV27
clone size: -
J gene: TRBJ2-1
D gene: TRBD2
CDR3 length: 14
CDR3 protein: CASSFEGGPNEQFF
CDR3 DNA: TGTGCCAGCAGTTTTGAGGGAGGGCCAAATGAGCAGTTCTTC